What follows are 19 T cell receptor beta chains derived from one specimen sequenced in a study of neurological immune-mediated disorders. TCRdb reprocessed the 5' RACE reads with MiXCR, giving one entry per CDR3 protein. Found here are tens of thousands of distinct CDR3 sequences, around 3.6% of them singletons; the top ten hold less than 3.5%. The sample was PBMCs. Source of these receptors: a woman in her forties or fifties with multiple sclerosis.

In this sample, this clonotype turned up many times. The chain couples TRBV5-1 to TRBJ1-6; possibly TRBD1 for D (5 bases). Trimming pared 4 bases from V and 6 bases from J, leaving 14 bases between. CDR3 length equals 15 residues. Germline CDR1 is SGHRS and CDR2 is YFSETQ. CDR3 residues: CASSTDSRSNSPLHF. DNA of the CDR3: TGCGCCAGCAGCACCGACAGTAGGAGTAATTCACCCCTCCACTTT.

This clonotype was counted many times. The chain combines TRBV7-2 with TRBJ2-7; maybe TRBD2 (6 bases). The CDR3 length is 14 residues. Germline-derived CDR1 and CDR2 are SGHTA and FQGNSA. V was shortened by 2 bases and J by 3 bases, with 11 bases between the two germline ends. CDR3 sequence reads: CASSLIGGDYEQYF. Written as DNA, the CDR3 is TGTGCCAGCAGCTTAATCGGCGGGGACTACGAGCAGTACTTC. The full variable domain, rest sourced from reference TRBV7-2 and TRBJ2-7, is GAGVSQSPSNKVTEKGKDVELRCDPISGHTALYWYRQSLGQGLEFLIYFQGNSAPDKSGLPSDRFSAERTGGSVSTLTIQRTQQEDSAVYLCASSLIGGDYEQYFGPGTRLTVT.

There are many counts of this clonotype. The CDR3 loop reads CASSLVGLQNTEAFF. The CDR3 DNA sequence: TGCGCCAGCAGCTTGGTGGGATTGCAGAACACTGAAGCTTTCTTT. The rearrangement uses TRBV5-1 and TRBJ1-1, with unresolved D. The CDR3 contains 15 residues. Germline V gene data show CDR1 as SGHRS and CDR2 as YFSETQ. V lost 0 bases and J lost 1, with 10 bases in between. The full variable domain, with the rest looked up from reference TRBV5-1 and TRBJ1-1, is KAGVTQTPRYLIKTRGQQVTLSCSPISGHRSVSWYQQTPGQGLQFLFEYFSETQRNKGNFPGRFSGRQFSNSRSEMNVSTLELGDSALYLCASSLVGLQNTEAFFGQGTRLTVV.

This chain links TRBV20-1 with TRBJ2-7; 7 bases align to TRBD1. From germline, CDR1 is DFQATT and CDR2 SNEGSKA (reference sequence). This CDR3 contains 12 residues. CDR3 DNA: TGCAGCTTTCCGGGACAGTCCTACGAGCAGTACTTC. It translates to CSFPGQSYEQYF.

This clonotype was seen many times. The chain links TRBV7-9 to TRBJ2-1, with TRBD1 as a possible D gene (6 bases). The CDR3 runs to 12 residues. From germline, CDR1 is SEHNR and CDR2 FQNEAQ (reference sequence). Trimming shortened V by 5 bases and J by 7 bases, and 9 bases separated the two germline ends. The CDR3 coding sequence is TGTGCCAGCAGCGTACAGGGTAATGAGCAGTTCTTC. Amino acid sequence: CASSVQGNEQFF.

Comments on this clonotype: This sequence may be a read error, since a much larger clone differs from it by one base. This chain links TRBV5-1 with TRBJ2-5; tentatively, D is TRBD1 (5 bases). Germline CDR1 is SGHRS and CDR2 is YFSETQ. CDR3 length: 14 amino acids. The germline V and J ends were trimmed by 4 bases and 5 bases, with 15 bases remaining between them. Here the CDR3 reads CASSPGKGSETQYF. In nucleotides, the CDR3 is TGCGCCAGCAGCCCAGGAAAGGGGTCGGAGACCCAGTACTTC. Drawing the rest from reference TRBV5-1 and TRBJ2-5, the complete variable domain is KAGVTQTPRYLIKTRGQQVTLSCSPISGHRSVSWYQQTPGQGLQFLFEYFSETQRNKGNFPGRFSGRQFSNSRSEMNVSTLELGDSALYLCASSPGKGSETQYFGPGTRLLVL.

This clonotype occurred many times. The chain is built from TRBV20-1 and TRBJ2-1; TRBD2 agrees at 7 bases. Germline CDR1 DFQATT, CDR2 SNEGSKA (reference sequence). The V and J ends lost 8 bases and 10 bases, in that order; junction bases with no gene match: 8. This CDR3 contains 11 residues. The CDR3 bases are TGCAGTCCCAGGGAGGGAAGGGAGCAGTTCTTC. Encoded protein: CSPREGREQFF.

Within the sample, this clonotype is medium-sized. The rearrangement joins TRBV20-1 to TRBJ1-1; D is perhaps TRBD1 (5 bases). Germline lookup yields CDR1 DFQATT and CDR2 SNEGSKA (reference sequence). The CDR3 consists of 14 residues. Trimming removed 0 bases from V and 4 bases from J, with 12 bases in between. The CDR3 loop is CSARDEGRATEAFF. CDR3 in DNA: TGCAGTGCTAGAGATGAAGGCAGGGCCACTGAAGCTTTCTTT.

This clonotype showed up many times. The chain has TRBV7-9 and TRBJ2-1; 9 bases map to TRBD1. The V and J ends lost 2 bases and 5 bases, in that order; junction bases with no gene match: 4. Per the germline V gene, CDR1 is SEHNR and CDR2 is FQNEAQ (reference sequence). This CDR3 has 15 residues. The CDR3 sequence: CASSLWDRENNEQFF. CDR3 in DNA: TGTGCCAGCAGCTTATGGGACAGGGAAAACAATGAGCAGTTCTTC.

This clonotype was seen repeatedly, ten times or more. The rearrangement joins TRBV2 to TRBJ2-1; tentatively, D is TRBD1 or TRBD2 (6 bases each). The V gene lost 7 bases and the J gene lost 4 bases, with 17 bases spanning the gap. In germline, CDR1 is SNHLY, CDR2 FYNNEI. The length of the CDR3 is 15 residues. The DNA of the CDR3 is TGTGCCAGCAAGGGGGGTGGGGGTAATTACAATGAGCAGTTCTTC. The encoded protein is CASKGGGGNYNEQFF.

This clonotype showed up many times. The rearrangement links TRBV20-1 to TRBJ2-2, with 8 bases identical to TRBD1. Germline values: CDR1 DFQATT, CDR2 SNEGSKA (reference sequence). V trimming: 6 bases; J trimming: 4 bases; junction bases outside the gene matches: 13. This CDR3 is built from 16 residues. In DNA form, the CDR3 reads TGCAGTGCGCAGGGGGCTCCCAGTAGGGGCACCGGGGAGCTGTTTTTT. As protein: CSAQGAPSRGTGELFF.

To note about this clonotype: A much larger clonotype is one base distant, so this may be a read error. The chain recombines TRBV20-1 with TRBJ1-1; D remains unclear. This CDR3 is 12 amino acids long. In germline, CDR1 is DFQATT, CDR2 SNEGSKA (reference sequence). Trimming stripped 8 bases from V and 1 base from J, with 11 bases between. The CDR3: CSLKKGNTEAFF. The DNA for the CDR3 is TGCAGTCTTAAAAAAGGGAACACTGAAGCTTTCTTT.

The CDR3 DNA follows: TGTGCCAGCAGCTTACCGGGGGGGTTTCACACTGAAGCTTTCTTT. It translates to CASSLPGGFHTEAFF. The J gene is TRBJ1-1, the V gene TRBV5-6; TRBD1 might be the D (5 bases). Trimming removed 2 bases at V and 3 bases at J, with 14 bases between. The CDR3 spans 15 residues. Looked up from germline, CDR1 is SGHDT and CDR2 is YYEEEE.

At least ten counts were recorded for this clonotype. CDR3 residues: CASSAQQGLGNTIYF. Written as DNA, the CDR3 is TGTGCCAGCAGCGCCCAACAGGGTCTTGGAAACACCATATATTTT. The V gene is TRBV11-2, the J gene TRBJ1-3, with D possibly matching TRBD1 (6 bases). V lost 5 bases, J lost 3 bases, and 14 bases lay in between. The CDR3 loop spans 15 amino acids. Germline lookup yields CDR1 SGHAT and CDR2 FQNNGV.

This clonotype was detected once. A much larger clone lies one base from this, so it may be a read error. The rearrangement uses TRBV6-7 and TRBJ1-5; D gene ambiguous. TRBV6-7 belongs to the ORF category, with a function that is uncertain. The CDR3 is made up of 13 amino acids. Between the trimmed V and J ends, which lost 8 bases and 5 bases, there was a span of 13 bases. CDR3 in DNA: TGTGCCAGCTTCCTCACGTTGGATCAGCCCCAGCATTTT. Translation: CASFLTLDQPQHF.

This clonotype was detected many times. The chain uses TRBV6-6 and TRBJ2-3, with 13 bases lining up with TRBD2. V dropped 4 bases and J dropped 6; count of bases not matched to a gene: 7. The CDR3 loop spans 16 amino acids. Per germline, CDR1 MNHNY and CDR2 SVGAGI (reference sequence). CDR3 in DNA: TGTGCCAGCAGTTCACCGACTAGCGGGGGGAGGGATACGCAGTATTTT. Encoded protein: CASSSPTSGGRDTQYF.

The rearrangement uses TRBV7-6 and TRBJ2-7; TRBD2 might be the D (6 bases). Germline-derived CDR1 and CDR2 are SGHVS and FNYEAQ. V was shortened by 2 bases and J by 0 bases, with 14 bases between the two germline ends. The CDR3 sequence is 16 residues long. The CDR3 nucleotides read TGTGCCAGCAGCTTATATGGGGGGTCGAGCTCCTACGAGCAGTACTTC. It codes for CASSLYGGSSSYEQYF.

The rearrangement links TRBV21-1 to TRBJ1-1; TRBD1, the table's D call, lacks a check against the DNA. TRBV21-1 is a pseudogene locus. This CDR3 has 14 amino acids. The CDR3 bases are TGTGCCAGCAGCTACCCGGACACGAAAACTGAAGCTTTCTTT. Its protein is CASSYPDTKTEAFF.

This clonotype was seen ten or more times. The chain combines TRBV28 with TRBJ1-6, with D perhaps matching TRBD1 (6 bases). V shed 5 bases and J shed 1 base, with 15 bases lying between them. From germline, CDR1 is MDHEN and CDR2 SYDVKM. The length of the CDR3 is 17 residues. CDR3 coding DNA: TGTGCCAGCAGTATTTATTTGACAGGTTCCTATAATTCACCCCTCCACTTT. This sequence encodes CASSIYLTGSYNSPLHF.